Each of the 20 T cell receptor beta chains below was sequenced from the same sample in a study of cytomegalovirus exposure and HLA in healthy donors (dated by TCRdb to 2016 to 2017). Library generation was performed with the immunoSEQ multiplex PCR assay. The multiplex PCR relied on a mix of 60 forward primers for TCR Vbeta segments and 13 reverse primers for TCR Jbeta segments. In its TCRdb copy, this immuneACCESS table keeps in-frame sequences only and misses some clones. Where compared with another copy, unresolved V genes explain less than half of these, and the others have no known cause. Recorded for this sample are hundreds of thousands of clones; 70% to 85% of them occurred a single time. The ten largest clones take up about 3.8% of the sample. Sequenced sample: PBMCs. These receptors were taken from a male donor in good health and CMV-seronegative.

The chain uses TRBV5-6 and TRBJ1-1, with a tentative D call TRBD1 (5 bases). V lost 3 bases, J lost 8 bases, and 11 bases lay in between. The germline V gene has CDR1 SGHDT and CDR2 YYEEEE. The CDR3 has 12 amino acids. CDR3 sequence reads: CASSYQGVEAFF. Written as DNA, the CDR3 is TGTGCCAGCAGCTATCAGGGCGTCGAAGCTTTCTTT.

J is TRBJ2-7 and V is TRBV6-1, with 8 bases lining up with TRBD2. V dropped 0 bases and J dropped 2; count of bases not matched to a gene: 9. The CDR3 runs 17 residues. Germline CDR1 MNHNS, CDR2 SASEGT. The CDR3 sequence is CASSEALSVAGPYEQYF. CDR3 DNA: TGTGCCAGCAGTGAAGCGCTCTCGGTAGCGGGACCCTACGAGCAGTACTTC.

The CDR3 region is CASSLAGGPPDTQYF. The CDR3 DNA follows: TGTGCCAGCAGCTTAGCGGGAGGGCCCCCAGATACGCAGTATTTT. The chain links TRBV11-2 to TRBJ2-3, with 8 positions matching TRBD2. The V gene's germline CDR1 is SGHAT and CDR2 FQNNGV. The junction had 4 bases not matched to a gene; V was cut back by 1 base and J by 4 bases. This CDR3 comprises 15 residues.

The J gene is TRBJ2-3, the V gene TRBV6-1; 12 nucleotides match TRBD2. Germline CDR1 and CDR2: MNHNS and SASEGT. The CDR3 consists of 15 residues. Trimming removed 4 bases from V and 5 bases from J; junction bases left unmatched: 4. CDR3 residues: CASSAGLAGKDTQYF. CDR3 DNA sequence: TGTGCCAGCAGTGCTGGACTAGCGGGGAAAGATACGCAGTATTTT.

This chain joins TRBV10-3 and TRBJ2-1; D is perhaps TRBD2 (5 bases). Per germline, CDR1 ENHRY and CDR2 SYGVKD. This CDR3 comprises 14 residues. Trimming stripped 8 bases from V and 0 bases from J, with 11 bases between. Written as DNA, the CDR3 is TGTGCCATCCAAGAAGCGGACTCCTACAATGAGCAGTTCTTC. Protein sequence: CAIQEADSYNEQFF.

This chain connects TRBV18 to TRBJ1-1, with 8 bases matching TRBD1. The germline CDR1 and CDR2 sequences are KGHSH and LQKENI. This CDR3 contains 13 residues. V was clipped by 6 bases and J by 7 bases; unmatched bases: 7. The CDR3 is CASSPDRGSEAFF. The CDR3, as DNA: TGTGCCAGCTCCCCCGACAGGGGAAGTGAAGCTTTCTTT.

The rearrangement joins TRBV2 to TRBJ2-1, with a possible D match to TRBD2 (7 bases). The CDR3 extends over 16 amino acids. V gave up 8 bases and J gave up 7 bases, with 24 bases separating them. Germline values: CDR1 SNHLY, CDR2 FYNNEI. In nucleotides, the CDR3 is TGTGCCAGCCGCGTTGGGGGCGGGAGCATCGGGAATGAGCAGTTCTTC. This gives the protein CASRVGGGSIGNEQFF.

The chain employs TRBV7-3 and TRBJ1-1; D is unresolved. V lost 1 base and J 8 bases, leaving 11 bases between the germline ends. In germline, CDR1 is SGHTA, CDR2 FQGTGA. CDR3 size: 13 residues. The CDR3: CASSLSLAGEAFF. The CDR3 region has the DNA TGTGCCAGCAGCTTAAGTCTGGCAGGCGAAGCTTTCTTT.

This clone turned up a few times. The chain combines TRBV27 with TRBJ2-3; a weak D match, TRBD2 (5 bases). The germline V gene has CDR1 MNHEY and CDR2 SMNVEV (reference sequence). Trimming shortened V by 6 bases and J by 4 bases, and 11 bases separated the two germline ends. The CDR3 totals 13 residues. CDR3 DNA sequence: TGTGCCAGCAGGGGGTTAGCGCCAGATACGCAGTATTTT. Its translation is CASRGLAPDTQYF.

This sequence joins TRBV5-1 and TRBJ2-2; D is perhaps TRBD2 (5 bases). Trimming left V 4 bases short and J 2 bases short, with 15 bases between. The CDR3 loop spans 16 amino acids. Per germline, CDR1 SGHRS and CDR2 YFSETQ. The CDR3 here is CASSHRTGFNTGELFF. The CDR3, as DNA: TGCGCCAGCAGCCACCGGACTGGATTTAACACCGGGGAGCTGTTTTTT.

This sequence joins TRBV19 and TRBJ1-4; 8 bases are shared with TRBD1. Germline CDR1 LNHDA, CDR2 SQIVND (reference sequence). CDR3 size: 14 residues. The trim removed 6 bases at V and 3 bases at J, leaving 3 bases unmatched. This CDR3 is CASSQGAANEKLFF. In DNA, the CDR3 is TGTGCCAGTAGCCAGGGGGCAGCTAATGAAAAACTGTTTTTT.

This clone was found a few times. V is TRBV6-5 and J is TRBJ1-4; no definite D call. Between the trimmed V and J ends, which lost 7 bases and 8 bases, there was a span of 17 bases. CDR3 length: 14 residues. Germline V CDR1 and CDR2: MNHEY, SVGAGI. The CDR3 nucleotides read TGTGCCAGCACCCGGGATCGGCTACAAGAAAAACTGTTTTTT. Protein sequence: CASTRDRLQEKLFF.

The rearrangement joins TRBV5-6 to TRBJ2-2; D is possibly TRBD2 (5 bases). V lost 1 base to trimming and J lost 4 bases, with 14 bases between them. This CDR3 spans 16 amino acids. Germline values: CDR1 SGHDT, CDR2 YYEEEE. CDR3 protein: CASSLYDYRTTGELFF. In nucleotides, the CDR3 is TGTGCCAGCAGCTTGTATGACTACCGAACCACCGGGGAGCTGTTTTTT.

The chain couples TRBV18 to TRBJ1-1, with a weak D call TRBD1 (5 bases). V was trimmed by 3 bases and J by 2 bases, leaving 10 bases between them. Germline loops: CDR1 KGHSH, CDR2 LQKENI. This CDR3 spans 14 amino acids. CDR3 loop: CASSPMGGNTEAFF. The CDR3 DNA is TGTGCCAGCTCACCCATGGGGGGAAACACTGAAGCTTTCTTT.

The chain recombines TRBV12-5 with TRBJ2-1, with 10 bases identical to TRBD2. The trim removed 1 base at V and 3 bases at J, leaving 0 bases unmatched. This CDR3 region has 15 residues. The V gene's germline CDR1 is LGHNT and CDR2 FRNRAP. CDR3 bases: TGTGCTAGTGGTTTGGGGACTAGCGGCTACAATGAGCAGTTCTTC. Amino acids: CASGLGTSGYNEQFF.

CDR3 sequence (DNA): TGTGCCAGCAGCACAGGGACGAACACCGGGGAGCTGTTTTTT. It translates to CASSTGTNTGELFF. This chain connects TRBV28 to TRBJ2-2, with D possibly TRBD1 on 6 matching bases. The CDR3 is made up of 14 amino acids. V was shortened by 6 bases and J by 0 bases, with 8 bases between the two germline ends. Germline V lookup: CDR1 MDHEN, CDR2 SYDVKM.

The chain recombines TRBV27 with TRBJ1-4, with D tentatively TRBD1 (6 bases). V lost 5 bases and J lost 1, with 14 bases in between. CDR3 length equals 16 residues. The germline gives CDR1 MNHEY, CDR2 SMNVEV (reference sequence). The CDR3 protein is CASSPSLQGTNEKLFF. The CDR3 nucleotides are TGTGCCAGCAGTCCCTCCTTACAGGGAACTAATGAAAAACTGTTTTTT.

V and J are TRBV2 and TRBJ2-2; D is uncertain. The CDR3 sequence is 17 residues long. Trimming removed 1 base from V and 4 bases from J, with 16 bases in between. The germline V gene encodes CDR1 SNHLY and CDR2 FYNNEI. The CDR3 DNA reads TGTGCCAGCAGTGAAGGCAACATCGGTCGCGGCACCGGGGAGCTGTTTTTT. It is translated as CASSEGNIGRGTGELFF.

The chain is built from TRBV18 and TRBJ1-1, with D possibly TRBD1 on 6 matching bases. The CDR3 contains 14 residues. V was clipped by 6 bases and J by 5 bases, with 16 bases between them. From germline, CDR1 is KGHSH and CDR2 LQKENI. The CDR3 loop is CASSEQGGRTEAFF. The DNA for the CDR3 is TGTGCCAGCTCTGAACAGGGTGGGCGGACTGAAGCTTTCTTT.

The rearrangement links TRBV19 to TRBJ2-1; no clear D gene. Germline CDR1 and CDR2: LNHDA and SQIVND (reference sequence). This CDR3 region has 13 residues. Trimming pared 4 bases from V and 4 bases from J, leaving 8 bases between. The CDR3 here is CASSKTEYNEQFF. In nucleotides, the CDR3 is TGTGCCAGTAGTAAAACCGAGTACAATGAGCAGTTCTTC.